This T cell receptor beta chain was recovered during a study of blood T cell repertoires in COVID-19. About the study: COVID-19 samples collected from the United States, Italy and Spain covered acute and convalescent phases. The cDNA or gDNA used as material had been derived from T cells, B-cell-depleted T cells, or PBMCs.

This CDR3 is 14 amino acids long. J lost 6 bases, V lost 6 bases, and 9 bases had no gene match. CDR1 SEHNR and CDR2 FQNEAQ come from the germline V gene (reference sequence). Methods used by the authors: By means of reference gene primer amplification, nucleated cell counts were estimated. Profiling relied on immunoSEQ multiplex PCR, and the TCRdb table lists in-frame clones only, not all of them. V and J calls and clone size are given by that table; D and trimming were obtained from the DNA. Of 200,000 to 250,000 clones in the sample, approximately 78% were seen once. Material for sequencing was peripheral blood. The receptor was derived from a woman between 40 and 55 years old with acute or convalescent COVID-19. The V call is TRBV7-9, the J call TRBJ2-7, with 9 nucleotides matching TRBD2. The CDR3 DNA reads as TGTGCCAGCAGTCAACCGGGACTAGCAAGCGAGCAGTACTTC. It encodes CASSQPGLASEQYF.